Described below is a single T cell receptor beta chain sequence and its context. The data were taken from a study of blood T cell repertoires in COVID-19. Overall study context: Specimens from acute and convalescent COVID-19 originated in the United States, Italy and Spain. T cells, B-cell-depleted T cells, or PBMCs provided the cDNA or gDNA that served as material.

Original analysis: It was from reference gene primer amplification that nucleated cell counts were estimated. Profiling relied on immunoSEQ multiplex PCR, and the TCRdb table lists in-frame clones only, not all of them. D and trimming come from the DNA, and the V and J calls and clone size come from that table. The sample comprises approximately 150,000 clones, approximately 81% of which are singletons, and approximately 1.5% rests with the top ten. This CDR3 has 14 residues. Between the trimmed V and J ends, which lost 5 bases and 4 bases, there was a span of 15 bases. Germline lookup yields CDR1 SEHNR and CDR2 FQNEAQ (reference sequence).

The sequence was obtained from a man aged 60-69 years with acute or convalescent COVID-19. V is TRBV7-9 and J is TRBJ2-7; D remains ambiguous. Sequencing was carried out using peripheral blood. The CDR3 region has the DNA TGTGCCAGCAGCCCTAGTTTGCCCAGTTACGAGCAGTACTTC. Its translation is CASSPSLPSYEQYF.